Here is one T cell receptor beta chain with its context. Its antigen target is currently unknown. No base-level quality is on record; no much larger clone is a single base apart. The cohort consisted of 670 or so healthy bone marrow donors. All cohort members were sampled while nominally healthy, although unrecorded immune exposures were likely present. The donor tested CMV seropositive, placing the donor among the roughly 300 seropositive members of the cohort. A peripheral blood sample was collected from each donor, and TCR beta sequencing was performed on peripheral blood mononuclear cells. Genomic DNA extraction from the blood cell samples was performed with the Qiagen DNeasy Blood Extraction Kit. The junction shows trimming of 1 base on V and 6 bases on J, plus 5 bases between the germline ends. CDR1 SGHRS and CDR2 YFSETQ are derived from the germline V gene. Inclusive of the bounding cysteine and phenylalanine, the CDR3 is 12 residues long. Here the CDR3 DNA is all that survives: 36 bases in frame from base 1.

The library came from the immunoSEQ multiplex PCR assay. The multiplex PCR relied on a mix of 60 forward primers for TCR Vbeta segments and 13 reverse primers for TCR Jbeta segments. Amplification of the CDR3 region of rearranged TCR beta genes was performed with a multiplex PCR assay on genomic DNA. On the Illumina HiSeq System, the amplified TCR beta libraries were sequenced as 87-base-pair reads. The original methods were these. Across the 500 to 700 repertoires, a later analysis counted about 81 million unique TCR beta chains, roughly 11 million of which were shared by at least two donors. Raw reads were error-corrected and collapsed into unique sequences with a nearest-neighbor algorithm that merged closely related sequences to remove PCR and sequencing errors. To assign V, D and J gene segments, CDR3 sequences were aligned to IMGT reference sequences. For a sequence to be retained, a match of at least six nucleotides to both a V gene segment and a J gene segment was required. Rearrangements were classified as productive when the CDR3 lacked stop codons and remained in frame with V and J, and all other rearrangements were classified as non-productive. CDR3 was defined by IMGT convention, running from the second conserved V-encoded cysteine to the conserved J-encoded phenylalanine. The earlier analysis of 587 of the donors excluded sequences that lacked an unambiguous match to a single V gene segment. In an earlier analysis of approximately 560 of the donors, a V segment was called functional when productive rearrangements were above 56.7%, and segregating when the standard deviation between donors exceeded 5%. A statistical classification framework was developed to diagnose cytomegalovirus status using the catalog of TCR beta chain sequences. In a later analysis, TCR nucleotide sequences were compared against IMGT/GENE-DB human TR gene sequences so that V and J genes could be assigned. The TCRdist pipeline was used in a later analysis to assign CDR3 sequences and most-parsimonious VDJ recombination scenarios. In a later analysis, each TCR beta chain was defined by its CDR3 amino acid sequence together with its V-gene family, and reads without a unique V-gene family were excluded. As a way to deal with suspected cross-contamination and a sequencing artifact, a later analysis dropped over 550 nucleotide sequences that were highly shared and had low generation probability. A later analysis calculated a clonal expansion index for each public chain from normalized within-repertoire ranks of inferred template counts. A later analysis computed generation probabilities with a VDJ recombination model fitted to out-of-frame rearrangements, and checked the results against IGoR. In a later analysis, hypergeometric tests were used to score TCR-TCR, TCR-HLA and TCR-CMV co-occurrence, with a repertoire-size bias correction applied to TCR pairs. In a later analysis, false discovery rates were estimated by permuting HLA or CMV assignments 20 times. In a later analysis, co-occurring TCRs were grouped with DBSCAN, and TCRdist sequence similarity was added when clustering was performed within HLA-allele-positive subsets. For co-occurrence clustering, repertoires with fewer than 30,000 or more than 120,000 public chains were excluded, along with about five repertoires with anomalous nucleotide sharing. Not all clones reach the TCRdb copy of this immuneACCESS table, which keeps in-frame sequences only. Checked studies attribute under half of the gap to unresolved V genes and leave the rest unexplained. V and J calls plus clone size are reproduced from that table; the DNA served to infer D and trimming. A total of 150,000 to 200,000 clones appear in this sample, 79% of them only once. Of the sample, over 1.5% falls within the top ten clones.

This sample was included in a study of cytomegalovirus exposure and HLA in healthy donors (dated by TCRdb to between 2016 and 2019). Looking at the study overall: According to an earlier analysis of a few hundred of the donors, 150 million to 200 million T cells yielded approximately 120 million unique TCR beta sequences and approximately 300 Gb of sequence data. Approximately 300 gigabases of sequencing data and approximately 85 million unique TCR sequences were included in an early release covering over 600 HLA-typed donors. Of the approximately 400 genotyped donors, approximately 83% fell in the genetic ancestry cluster associated with self-reported Caucasian donors. The study aimed to test whether signatures of past pathogen exposure could be identified by cataloging public T cell receptors. The T cell repertoires of 666 subjects were profiled by immunosequencing and related to cytomegalovirus serostatus. Besides the first cohort of approximately 710 subjects, a separate validation cohort made up of 120 different subjects was used. High-throughput TCR immunosequencing, statistical association of individual TCRs with disease status, and machine learning were combined to predict cytomegalovirus infection status. To study patterns of TCR occurrence, a later analysis re-analyzed previously published TCR beta repertoires from several hundred donors and added high-resolution HLA genotyping. The later analysis used no new phenotypic data to find candidate immune exposures, relying instead on TCR beta sequences and their occurrence across donors. An earlier analysis of fewer than 750 of the donors used high-throughput TCR beta sequencing to judge whether each TCR beta V gene segment behaved as functional or pseudogenic. Donor age, sex, ethnicity and CMV serostatus were collected together with the repertoire data. Genome-wide SNP genotypes for about 55% of the 666 donors were used in a later genetic analysis, which treated that subset as a discovery cohort. All discovery cohort repertoires had been generated using a single sequencing platform. Both class I and class II loci were covered by HLA typing, at four-digit resolution. Typing coverage varied by locus: roughly 629-630 donors for A, B, C, DRB1 and DQB1; more than 500 for DQA1; more than 600 for DPA1; around 450 for DPB1. Several DR-DQ haplotypes were treated as single units for association and clustering because of strong linkage in the cohort. On average, about 200,000 unique TCR beta nucleotide sequences were sequenced per donor among some 430 genotyped donors of the cohort, with approximately 18% of those sequences being non-productive. Points the paper makes about the study in general: Because counts were too low, roughly 17 rarely observed V segments, including chromosome 9 orphons, were left out of the earlier analysis of some 600 of the donors. Several of the top co-occurrence clusters appeared to be linked to parvovirus B19, influenza, CMV and Epstein-Barr virus, according to a later analysis. A cluster of highly shared sequence variants was judged likely to be a technical artifact of the sequencing pipeline. The classifier was reported to diagnose cytomegalovirus status with high specificity and sensitivity in both the original cohort and the validation cohort. Some IMGT-functional V segments, including TRBV6-2 and TRBV6-3, could not be distinguished by the 87-base-pair reads and were therefore excluded. In vitro tests confirmed that a few of the cytomegalovirus-associated TCR beta chains recognize cytomegalovirus antigens. V-gene and J-gene trimming of TCR beta chains was associated with a missense DCLRE1C variant in a later genetic analysis, and the association was replicated in an independent cohort. A later analysis found that HLA-associated TCR beta chains were more clonally expanded and had lower generation probabilities than equally common non-associated chains. The study gave a list of 150 to 200 TCR beta chains associated with cytomegalovirus. In a later analysis, most CMV-associated TCR beta chains were found to appear HLA-restricted, with HLA associations seemingly driven largely by CMV exposure. When HLA alleles, especially DR and DQ, strongly co-occurred, TCR associations were difficult to assign to individual alleles. In a later analysis, the rate of TCR association differed among HLA loci, with DRB1 alleles having the most associated TCRs and HLA-C alleles having the fewest. It was suggested by the authors that the approach could potentially be generalized to other disease states and immunological phenotypes. In this cohort, only TCR beta chains were sequenced, and detectable features were limited by the absence of alpha or paired-chain data. At a false discovery rate of 0.05, a later analysis linked roughly 17,000 TCR beta sequences to specific HLA alleles. Presence/absence analyses assumed roughly uniform sequencing depth across donors, an assumption that may not hold. For the cohort, immune exposure information was limited to CMV serostatus. HLA typing was unavailable for some donors at each locus, so association tests used only the typed subset. A further reported finding was that TCR beta sequences accurately predicted the HLA-A and HLA-B alleles for most subjects in the first cohort. Correlated functional status among segregating V segments might be attributable to linkage disequilibrium, but an unknown experimental factor could not be ruled out. In a later genetic analysis, fewer N-insertions in productive TCRs were reported among donors in an Asian-associated ancestry cluster than the roughly 710-donor mean. Broadly in line with IMGT annotations, most TCR beta V segments showed up in productive rearrangements about 87% or about 30% of the time in an earlier analysis of several hundred of the donors. Most TCR sequences were seen in very few donors, while some public TCRs were found in many individuals.

Sequenced input: PBMCs. The chain uses TRBV5-1 and TRBJ2-1; the D gene assignment is ambiguous. The sequence was collected from a girl between 10 and 17 years old in good health and CMV-seropositive. At the DNA level, the sequence is TGCGCCAGCAGCTTGCGCGTCAATGAGCAGTTCTTC. The encoded protein is CASSLRVNEQFF.